This paragraph reports one T cell receptor (beta chain). Antigen: not known. These data belong to a study of cytomegalovirus exposure and HLA in healthy donors. Study-wide background: The same platform used for the approximately 670 first-cohort repertoires was also used for the 120 validation repertoires, as a later analysis reported.

The study, taken as a whole, reports: With high specificity and sensitivity, the classifier reportedly diagnosed cytomegalovirus status. TCR beta chains numbering more than 150 were designated cytomegalovirus-associated. The dataset shows that most TCR sequences were rare, while some public TCRs occurred in many donors.

TCRdb keeps only in-frame clones here, not all; method: immunoSEQ multiplex PCR. The table records approximately 300,000 clones, about nine tenths of them present only once. The J segment lost 3 bases and the V segment lost 5 bases, leaving 6 bases of the junction unmatched. Germline V gene data show CDR1 as LNHNV and CDR2 as YYDKDF (reference sequence). CDR3 length: 16 amino acids. The chain joins TRBV15 to TRBJ2-3; 12 bases fit TRBD2. The sequenced material came from PBMCs. This clonotype was sampled from a woman in her 30s in good health and CMV-seropositive. CDR3 DNA sequence: TGTGCCACCAGCGGGACGACTAGCGGGGGTACAGATACGCAGTATTTT. As protein: CATSGTTSGGTDTQYF.